A single sample is the source of the 28 T cell receptor beta chains below, sequenced in a study of T cells in narcolepsy. Measured with immunoSEQ multiplex PCR; TCRdb has only the in-frame clones, and not every one. The sample lists approximately 17,000 clones; roughly two thirds were seen once. The material sequenced was CD45RA- memory CD8+ T cells from PBMCs. The source of these receptors is a human donor with narcolepsy.

The J gene is TRBJ1-1, the V gene TRBV5-4, with D hard to call. The CDR3 length is 14 residues. Germline values: CDR1 SGHNT, CDR2 YYREEE (reference sequence). The ends were cut back, 0 bases at V and 0 bases at J, with 6 bases in the middle. The CDR3 DNA is TGTGCCAGCAGCTTGGGCGTTATGAACACTGAAGCTTTCTTT. Protein product: CASSLGVMNTEAFF.

The V gene is TRBV28, the J gene TRBJ2-1, with 9 bases matching TRBD2. Germline V gene sequence: CDR1 MDHEN, CDR2 SYDVKM. The CDR3 has 15 residues. The ends lost 7 bases at V and 8 bases at J; junction bases unmatched: 12. CDR3 region: CASIQGGRADDEQFF. CDR3 coding DNA: TGTGCCAGCATACAAGGCGGGAGGGCGGACGATGAGCAGTTCTTC.

J is TRBJ2-7 and V is TRBV18; 11 bases map to TRBD2. The CDR3 is made up of 17 amino acids. The germline CDR1 and CDR2 sequences are KGHSH and LQKENI. Unmatched junction bases numbered 7, after V lost 2 bases and J lost 1 base. The CDR3 DNA reads TGTGCCAGCTCACCATCTAGCGGGGGGTCATCTTCCTACGAGCAGTACTTC. Translating gives CASSPSSGGSSSYEQYF.

This sequence joins TRBV10-3 and TRBJ2-2; 7 bases match TRBD1. The V gene end was trimmed by 0 bases and the J gene end by 4 bases; junction bases not matched to a gene: 8. The CDR3 spans 17 residues. Germline V lookup: CDR1 ENHRY, CDR2 SYGVKD. The CDR3 sequence: CAISESGEKGATGELFF. The CDR3 DNA follows: TGTGCCATCAGTGAGTCCGGTGAAAAGGGGGCCACCGGGGAGCTGTTTTTT.

This clone qualifies as medium-sized. This chain uses TRBV27 with TRBJ2-7, with TRBD2 identical over 11 bases. The length of the CDR3 is 17 residues. In germline, CDR1 is MNHEY, CDR2 SMNVEV (reference sequence). V shed 5 bases and J 6 bases; nucleotides not matched to a gene: 15. In DNA form, the CDR3 reads TGTGCCAGCAGTCCCCGACTAGCGGGGATGAGAAGGGGCGAGCAGTACTTC. Encoded protein: CASSPRLAGMRRGEQYF.

This clone was observed once. The J gene is TRBJ1-2, the V gene TRBV2; 9 positions agree with TRBD1. The CDR3 runs to 16 residues. Germline V lookup: CDR1 SNHLY, CDR2 FYNNEI. Losses at the gene ends were 6 bases for V and 4 bases for J; bases not matched to a gene: 12. The CDR3 coding sequence is TGTGCCAGCAGGTCAGGGGTGGACAGGGGCGTCTATGGCTACACCTTC. This gives the protein CASRSGVDRGVYGYTF.

This chain uses TRBV5-6 with TRBJ1-6, with unresolved D. The CDR3 sequence is 14 residues long. V was pared by 4 bases and J by 13 bases, with 18 bases between. The germline V gene encodes CDR1 SGHDT and CDR2 YYEEEE. CDR3: CASSPRIGSSPLHF. DNA of the CDR3: TGTGCCAGCAGCCCTCGGATAGGGAGTTCGCCCCTCCACTTT. Complete variable domain (other parts from reference TRBV5-6 and TRBJ1-6): DAGVTQSPTHLIKTRGQQVTLRCSPKSGHDTVSWYQQALGQGPQFIFQYYEEEERQRGNFPDRFSGHQFPNYSSELNVNALLLGDSALYLCASSPRIGSSPLHFGNGTRLTVT.

Here the CDR3 DNA reads TGTGCCAGCAGTGACTCTAGCGGGGGGGCCAATGAGCAGTTCTTC. Encoded protein: CASSDSSGGANEQFF. The chain employs TRBV6-4 and TRBJ2-1; 11 positions match TRBD2. V gave up 0 bases and J gave up 6 bases; unmatched junction bases: 1. The CDR3 contains 15 residues. Germline V CDR1 and CDR2: MRHNA, SNTAGT.

CDR3 region: CASSLFGTGTNNSPLHF. Written as DNA, the CDR3 is TGTGCCAGCAGCTTATTTGGCACAGGCACAAATAATTCACCCCTCCACTTT. The chain is built from TRBV7-2 and TRBJ1-6, with D perhaps TRBD1 (5 bases). The germline V and J ends were trimmed by 2 bases and 5 bases, with 16 bases remaining between them. The CDR3 runs 17 residues. Looked up from germline, CDR1 is SGHTA and CDR2 is FQGNSA.

The CDR3, as DNA: TGTGCCAGTAGTATAGTCCCAGGAACCTACGAGCAGTACTTC. Its protein product is CASSIVPGTYEQYF. This sequence joins TRBV19 and TRBJ2-5; no reliable D call. The end of the DNA is better explained by TRBJ2-7, so the J call may be wrong. In germline, CDR1 is LNHDA, CDR2 SQIVND (reference sequence). This CDR3 has 14 amino acids.

V and J are TRBV7-9 and TRBJ2-5; D may be TRBD1 or TRBD2 (5 bases each). The CDR3 covers 16 residues. CDR1 and CDR2 from the germline V gene are SEHNR and FQNEAQ (reference sequence). Trimming left V 1 base short and J 3 bases short, with 15 bases between. CDR3 protein: CASSLGEGTRKETQYF. The DNA for the CDR3 is TGTGCCAGCAGCTTAGGAGAGGGGACGAGAAAAGAGACCCAGTACTTC.

By share, this clone counts as medium-sized. Other DNA sequences in this specimen translate into the identical CDR3. The gene calls are TRBV27 and TRBJ1-2, with 8 nucleotides matching TRBD1. CDR1 is MNHEY, CDR2 SMNVEV, per germline (reference sequence). The CDR3 extends over 14 amino acids. V gave up 6 bases and J gave up 2 bases; unmatched junction bases: 5. The CDR3 protein is CASSVQGANYGYTF. The CDR3 coding sequence is TGTGCCAGCAGCGTTCAGGGGGCCAACTATGGCTACACCTTC.

This clone was found a few times. This chain links TRBV7-9 with TRBJ2-1; a possible D gene is TRBD2 (5 bases). The V gene's germline CDR1 is SEHNR and CDR2 FQNEAQ (reference sequence). The CDR3 consists of 17 residues. V was cut by 0 bases and J by 1 base, with 13 bases left in between. This CDR3 reads CASSLAQRPGSYNEQFF. As DNA, the CDR3 is TGTGCCAGCAGCTTAGCCCAGAGACCGGGATCCTACAATGAGCAGTTCTTC.

This chain connects TRBV11-3 to TRBJ2-3, with 11 bases lining up with TRBD2. CDR3 size: 15 residues. Germline V gene data show CDR1 as SGHNT and CDR2 as YENEEA. V gave up 5 bases and J gave up 2 bases; unmatched junction bases: 3. CDR3 amino acids: CASSLSGGATDTQYF. As DNA, the CDR3 is TGTGCCAGCAGCCTTAGCGGGGGGGCCACAGATACGCAGTATTTT.

This clone was counted between two and nine times. V usage is TRBV5-1 and J usage is TRBJ2-7, with 10 bases that match TRBD2. CDR1 is SGHRS, CDR2 YFSETQ, per germline. CDR3 length equals 16 residues. Unmatched junction bases numbered 9, after V lost 2 bases and J lost 4 bases. The chain's CDR3 is CASSLTVAGGLYEQYF. The CDR3 DNA reads as TGCGCCAGCAGCTTAACGGTAGCGGGAGGATTATACGAGCAGTACTTC.

The chain uses TRBV7-3 and TRBJ2-7, with 8 bases lining up with TRBD1. The CDR3 contains 17 residues. CDR1 and CDR2 (germline): SGHTA, FQGTGA. The V segment lost 3 bases and the J segment 2 bases; nucleotides outside the gene matches: 12. The CDR3 sequence: CASSFPGQGARAYEQYF. The CDR3 DNA reads as TGTGCCAGCAGCTTCCCTGGACAGGGCGCCAGAGCCTACGAGCAGTACTTC.

V usage is TRBV7-8 and J usage is TRBJ2-1, with 7 bases aligning to TRBD1. There are 12 residues in the CDR3. Germline assignment: CDR1 SGHVS and CDR2 FQNEAQ. With V trimmed by 5 bases and J by 14 bases, 9 bases remained unmatched. The CDR3 DNA reads TGTGCCAGCAGCCGGGACAGCAGCCCCAAGTTCTTC. Translating gives CASSRDSSPKFF.

This clone was seen only a few times. This chain connects TRBV28 to TRBJ1-1, with 7 bases lining up with TRBD1. This CDR3 comprises 15 residues. The junction had 11 bases not matched to a gene; V was cut back by 6 bases and J by 4 bases. Per germline, CDR1 MDHEN and CDR2 SYDVKM. DNA for the CDR3: TGTGCCAGCAGCCCGCGGGACAGTGAGGGCACTGAAGCTTTCTTT. This gives the protein CASSPRDSEGTEAFF.

The gene calls are TRBV15 and TRBJ2-3; D could derive from TRBD1 or TRBD2 (6 bases each). The V and J ends lost 5 bases and 5 bases respectively, with 11 bases between them. CDR1 and CDR2 from the germline V gene are LNHNV and YYDKDF (reference sequence). The CDR3 length is 13 residues. CDR3 in DNA: TGTGCCACCAGCCCGGGGGCAAAAGATACGCAGTATTTT. Protein: CATSPGAKDTQYF.

V and J are TRBV9 and TRBJ1-4; tentative D call: TRBD1 (5 bases). The CDR3 extends over 17 amino acids. Germline V gene lookup returns CDR1 SGDLS and CDR2 YYNGEE. V was shortened by 0 bases and J by 0 bases, with 12 bases between the two germline ends. CDR3: CASSVDQGLATNEKLFF. The CDR3 coding sequence is TGTGCCAGCAGCGTAGACCAGGGCCTAGCAACTAATGAAAAACTGTTTTTT.

This clone showed up just a few times. V gene TRBV6-6 combines with J gene TRBJ1-1, with 8 bases aligning to TRBD1. J gave up 3 bases and V 6 bases, and 9 bases lay outside the gene matches. Germline CDR1 and CDR2: MNHNY and SVGAGI (reference sequence). This CDR3 is 15 amino acids long. The CDR3 loop is CASRPGQETDTEAFF. DNA of the CDR3: TGTGCCAGCAGGCCGGGACAGGAAACGGACACTGAAGCTTTCTTT.

The genes are TRBV15 and TRBJ2-5; TRBD2 matches at 7 bases. The CDR3 is 15 residues long. With 3 bases clipped from V and 2 bases from J, the junction kept 6 bases outside the gene matches. From germline, CDR1 is LNHNV and CDR2 YYDKDF (reference sequence). Here the CDR3 reads CATSSVAGRQETQYF. The CDR3 DNA reads as TGTGCCACCAGCAGCGTAGCGGGTAGGCAAGAGACCCAGTACTTC.

This sequence joins TRBV27 and TRBJ1-2; D call uncertain. The CDR3 is 15 amino acids. Germline values: CDR1 MNHEY, CDR2 SMNVEV (reference sequence). V was shortened by 6 bases and J by 1 base, with 15 bases between the two germline ends. DNA for the CDR3: TGTGCCAGCAGCACTAGGGATTTCGGTAACTATGGCTACACCTTC. Its protein is CASSTRDFGNYGYTF.

With respect to this clone: At the DNA level, this CDR3 is encoded by other sequences in the same sample as well. The chain joins TRBV13 to TRBJ2-1, with 8 bases that match TRBD2. Germline values: CDR1 PRHDT, CDR2 FYEKMQ (reference sequence). The CDR3 is made up of 15 amino acids. V lost 6 bases and J lost 0; bases outside the gene matches: 4. Here the CDR3 reads CASSGRGGSYNEQFF. The CDR3 coding sequence is TGTGCCAGCAGTGGTCGGGGGGGCTCCTACAATGAGCAGTTCTTC. Supplemented by reference TRBV13 and TRBJ2-1, the full variable domain reads AAGVIQSPRHLIKEKRETATLKCYPIPRHDTVYWYQQGPGQDPQFLISFYEKMQSDKGSIPDRFSAQQFSDYHSELNMSSLELGDSALYFCASSGRGGSYNEQFFGPGTRLTVL.

The chain recombines TRBV6-5 with TRBJ1-5; 8 nucleotides agree with TRBD1. This CDR3 contains 14 residues. V dropped 6 bases and J dropped 7; count of bases not matched to a gene: 8. Germline V gives CDR1 MNHEY, CDR2 SVGAGI. CDR3 in amino acids: CASRIDRGRQPQHF. The CDR3 nucleotides are TGTGCCAGCAGGATAGACAGGGGACGCCAGCCCCAGCATTTT.

This chain links TRBV10-3 with TRBJ1-5, with 11 positions matching TRBD1. V lost 0 bases to trimming and J lost 1 base; unmatched junction nucleotides: 2. CDR1 is ENHRY, CDR2 SYGVKD, per germline. The CDR3 length is 17 residues. In DNA form, the CDR3 reads TGTGCCATCAGTGAGTCCAGGGACAGGGGGAGCAATCAGCCCCAGCATTTT. This codes for CAISESRDRGSNQPQHF.

This CDR3 is CASSFQPQHF. CDR3 sequence (DNA): TGTGCCAGTAGTTTCCAGCCCCAGCATTTT. J is TRBJ1-5 and V is TRBV19; D remains unclear. V was cut by 5 bases and J by 7 bases, with 3 bases left in between. Per the germline V gene, CDR1 is LNHDA and CDR2 is SQIVND (reference sequence). The CDR3 length is 10 residues.

V and J are TRBV19 and TRBJ1-5, with D unclear. V lost 8 bases, J lost 0 bases, and 5 bases lay in between. CDR1 is LNHDA, CDR2 SQIVND, per germline (reference sequence). CDR3 length: 12 residues. The CDR3 nucleotides read TGTGCCAGTCGACCTAGCAATCAGCCCCAGCATTTT. Residues: CASRPSNQPQHF.